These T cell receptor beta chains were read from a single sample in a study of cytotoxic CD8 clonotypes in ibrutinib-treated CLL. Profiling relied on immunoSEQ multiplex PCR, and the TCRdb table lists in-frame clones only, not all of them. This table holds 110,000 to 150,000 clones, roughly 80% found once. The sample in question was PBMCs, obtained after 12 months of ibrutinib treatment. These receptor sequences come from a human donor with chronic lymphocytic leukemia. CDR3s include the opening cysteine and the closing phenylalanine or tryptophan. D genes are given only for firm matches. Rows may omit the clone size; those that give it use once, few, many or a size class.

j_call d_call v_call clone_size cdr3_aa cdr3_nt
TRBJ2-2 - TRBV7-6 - CASRSNTGELFF TGTGCCAGCAGGTCGAACACCGGGGAGCTGTTTTTT
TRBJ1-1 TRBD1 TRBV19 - CASSPGTGSYTEAFF TGTGCCAGTAGTCCCGGGACAGGGTCCTACACTGAAGCTTTCTTT
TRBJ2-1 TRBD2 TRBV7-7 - CASSLRREAYNEQFF TGTGCTAGCAGCTTAAGGCGGGAGGCCTACAATGAGCAGTTCTTC
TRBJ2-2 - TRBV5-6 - CASSRLDQGGYTGELFF TGTGCCAGCAGCCGACTCGATCAGGGGGGATACACCGGGGAGCTGTTTTTT
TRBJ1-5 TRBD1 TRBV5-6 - CASSFGQGAGQPQHF TGTGCCAGCAGCTTTGGACAGGGGGCTGGTCAGCCCCAGCATTTT
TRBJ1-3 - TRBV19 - CASSIAGVSGNTIYF TGTGCCAGTAGTATAGCGGGAGTCTCTGGAAACACCATATATTTT
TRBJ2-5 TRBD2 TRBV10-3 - CAISEWLAGREETQYF TGTGCCATCAGTGAGTGGCTAGCGGGACGAGAAGAGACCCAGTACTTC
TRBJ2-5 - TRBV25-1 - CASSESGREETQYF TGTGCCAGCAGTGAATCCGGCAGGGAGGAGACCCAGTACTTC
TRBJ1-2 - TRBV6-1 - CASSDRDYGYTF TGTGCCAGCAGTGACAGGGACTATGGCTACACCTTC
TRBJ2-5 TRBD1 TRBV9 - CASSADSGGGETQYF TGTGCCAGCAGCGCCGATTCAGGGGGCGGGGAGACCCAGTACTTC
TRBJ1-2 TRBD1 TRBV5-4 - CASSPGQDIYGYTF TGTGCCAGCAGCCCGGGACAGGACATCTATGGCTACACCTTC
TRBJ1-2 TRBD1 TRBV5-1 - CASSLARTGGAPYTF TGCGCCAGCAGCTTGGCCCGGACAGGAGGGGCCCCCTACACCTTC
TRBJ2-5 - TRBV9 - CASSPPGQETQYF TGTGCCAGCAGCCCACCTGGCCAAGAGACCCAGTACTTC
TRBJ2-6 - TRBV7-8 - CASSLGAAGANVLTF TGTGCCAGCAGCTTGGGGGCAGCCGGGGCCAACGTCCTGACTTTC
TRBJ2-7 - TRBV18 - CASSPPSSSYEQYF TGTGCCAGCTCACCACCGAGCAGTTCCTACGAGCAGTACTTC
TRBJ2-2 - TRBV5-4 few CASSLEGRRTGELFF TGTGCCAGCAGCTTGGAGGGTAGACGCACCGGGGAGCTGTTTTTT
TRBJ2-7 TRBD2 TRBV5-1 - CASSPGLAGREQYF TGCGCCAGCAGCCCGGGACTAGCGGGACGGGAGCAGTACTTC
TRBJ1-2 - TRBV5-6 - CASSLNRGFYGYTF TGTGCCAGCAGCTTGAATCGGGGCTTCTATGGCTACACCTTC
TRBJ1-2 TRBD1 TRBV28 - CASSSSFATGQGSPYGYTF TGTGCCAGCAGTTCTAGTTTTGCGACAGGGCAAGGGTCTCCCTATGGCTACACCTTC
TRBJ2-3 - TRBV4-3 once CASSQVRGLTDTQYF TGCGCCAGCAGCCAAGTCAGGGGCCTCACAGATACGCAGTATTTT
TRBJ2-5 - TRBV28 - CASSPGGWEGLYGTQYF TGTGCCAGCAGCCCAGGGGGCTGGGAGGGGCTCTACGGGACCCAGTACTTC
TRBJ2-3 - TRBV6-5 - CASSRGPGTDTQYF TGTGCCAGCAGCCGAGGTCCCGGCACAGATACGCAGTATTTT
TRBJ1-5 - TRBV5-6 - CASSSAGLKGGQPQHF TGTGCCAGCAGCAGTGCAGGGTTAAAGGGGGGTCAGCCCCAGCATTTT
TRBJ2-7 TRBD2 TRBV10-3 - CAISDGVSGTYEQYF TGTGCCATCAGTGATGGAGTAAGCGGGACCTACGAGCAGTACTTC
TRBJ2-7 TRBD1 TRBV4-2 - CASSHFSDRGYEQYF TGTGCCAGCAGCCATTTTTCCGACAGGGGGTACGAGCAGTACTTC
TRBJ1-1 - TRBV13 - CASSGDKNTEAFF TGTGCCAGCAGCGGCGACAAGAACACTGAAGCTTTCTTT
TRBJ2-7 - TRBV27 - CATKLSSQSSYEQYF TGTGCCACCAAACTCTCGTCTCAGAGCTCCTACGAGCAGTACTTC
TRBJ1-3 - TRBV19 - CASSRVSQGASGNTIYF TGTGCCAGTAGTAGGGTTTCACAGGGAGCCTCTGGAAACACCATATATTTT
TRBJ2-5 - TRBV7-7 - CASSPTGYQETQYF TGTGCCAGCAGTCCCACAGGTTACCAAGAGACCCAGTACTTC